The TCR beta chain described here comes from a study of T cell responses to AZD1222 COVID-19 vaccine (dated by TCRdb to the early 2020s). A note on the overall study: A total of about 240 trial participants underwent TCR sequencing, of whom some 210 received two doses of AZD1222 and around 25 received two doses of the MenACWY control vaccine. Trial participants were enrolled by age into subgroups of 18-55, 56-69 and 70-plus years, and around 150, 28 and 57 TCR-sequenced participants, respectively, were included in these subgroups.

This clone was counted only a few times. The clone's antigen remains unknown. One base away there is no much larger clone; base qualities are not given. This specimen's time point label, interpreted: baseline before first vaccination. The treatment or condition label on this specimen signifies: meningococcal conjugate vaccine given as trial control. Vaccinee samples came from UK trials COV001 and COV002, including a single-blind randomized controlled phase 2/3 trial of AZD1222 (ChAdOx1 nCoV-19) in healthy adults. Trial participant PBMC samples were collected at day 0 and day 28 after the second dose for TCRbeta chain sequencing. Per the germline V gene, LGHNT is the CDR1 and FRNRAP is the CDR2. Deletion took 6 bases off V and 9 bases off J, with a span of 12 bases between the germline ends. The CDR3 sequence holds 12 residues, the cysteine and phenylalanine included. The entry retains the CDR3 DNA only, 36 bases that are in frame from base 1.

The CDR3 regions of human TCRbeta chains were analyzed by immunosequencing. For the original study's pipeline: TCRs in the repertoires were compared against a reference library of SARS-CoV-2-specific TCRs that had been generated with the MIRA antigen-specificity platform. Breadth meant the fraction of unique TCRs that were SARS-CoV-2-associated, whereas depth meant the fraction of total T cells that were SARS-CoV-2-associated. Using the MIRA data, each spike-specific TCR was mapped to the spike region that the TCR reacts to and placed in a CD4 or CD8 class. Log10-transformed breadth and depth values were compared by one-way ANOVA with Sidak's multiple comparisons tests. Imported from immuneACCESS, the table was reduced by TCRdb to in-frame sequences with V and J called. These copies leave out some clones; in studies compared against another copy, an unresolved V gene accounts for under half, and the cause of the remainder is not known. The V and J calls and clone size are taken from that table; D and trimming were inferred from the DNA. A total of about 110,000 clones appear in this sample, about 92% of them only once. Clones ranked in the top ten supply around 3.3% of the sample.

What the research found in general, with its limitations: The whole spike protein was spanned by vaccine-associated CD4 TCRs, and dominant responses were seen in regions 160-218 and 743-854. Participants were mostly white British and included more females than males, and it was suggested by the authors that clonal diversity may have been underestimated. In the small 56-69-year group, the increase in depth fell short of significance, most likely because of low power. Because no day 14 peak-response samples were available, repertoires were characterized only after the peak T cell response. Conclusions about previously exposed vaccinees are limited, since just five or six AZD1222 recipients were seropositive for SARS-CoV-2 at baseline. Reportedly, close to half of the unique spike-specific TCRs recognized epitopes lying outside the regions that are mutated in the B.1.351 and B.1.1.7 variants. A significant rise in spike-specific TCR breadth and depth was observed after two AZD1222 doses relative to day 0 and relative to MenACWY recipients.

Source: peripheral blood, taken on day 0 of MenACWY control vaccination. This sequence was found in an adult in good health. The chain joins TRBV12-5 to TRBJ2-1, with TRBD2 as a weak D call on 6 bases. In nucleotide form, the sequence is TGTGCTAGTGGCCGGGAGACGGGTGAGCAGTTCTTC. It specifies CASGRETGEQFF.